These 24 T cell receptor beta chains share one sample of origin, sequenced in a study of cytomegalovirus exposure and HLA in healthy donors. The PCR employed 60 Vbeta primers together with 13 Jbeta primers. TCRdb keeps only in-frame clones here, not all; method: immunoSEQ multiplex PCR. The sample includes some 150,000 clones, approximately 80% seen only once; the top ten take approximately 4%. What was sequenced was PBMCs. The source of these receptors is a man younger than 30 in good health and CMV-seronegative.

The J gene is TRBJ2-7, the V gene TRBV19; 10 nucleotides agree with TRBD1. The germline V gene has CDR1 LNHDA and CDR2 SQIVND (reference sequence). The CDR3 extends over 14 amino acids. With V trimmed by 4 bases and J by 2 bases, 2 bases remained unmatched. This chain's CDR3 is CASSKTGGPYEQYF. In DNA, the CDR3 is TGTGCCAGTAGTAAGACAGGGGGCCCCTACGAGCAGTACTTC.

The chain is built from TRBV7-3 and TRBJ2-2; D ambiguous. V lost 1 base, J lost 0 bases, and 9 bases lay in between. This CDR3 region has 16 residues. CDR1 SGHTA and CDR2 FQGTGA come from the germline V gene. Here the CDR3 reads CASSLNPQSNTGELFF. DNA of the CDR3: TGTGCCAGCAGCTTAAATCCCCAATCGAACACCGGGGAGCTGTTTTTT.

The rearrangement links TRBV4-1 to TRBJ2-2, with TRBD1 matching over 10 bases. From germline, CDR1 is MGHRA and CDR2 YSYEKL. The CDR3 loop spans 15 amino acids. V shed 4 bases and J 7 bases; nucleotides not matched to a gene: 6. CDR3 nucleotides: TGCGCCAGCAGCCCTGACAGGGGGCGGGGCGGGGAGCTGTTTTTT. This codes for CASSPDRGRGGELFF.

The chain links TRBV21-1 to TRBJ1-4; the D call of TRBD1 is as the table states it, not checked on the DNA. TRBV21-1 is noted as a pseudogene. This CDR3 has 19 residues. The CDR3, as DNA: TGTGCCAGCAGCTTCAAAACTGGGACAGGGCGGGTGGCTAATGAAAAACTGTTTTTT. This gives the protein CASSFKTGTGRVANEKLFF.

The rearrangement uses TRBV6-1 and TRBJ2-3; 10 bases align to TRBD1. CDR1 is MNHNS, CDR2 SASEGT, per germline. V lost 1 base to trimming and J lost 0 bases; unmatched junction nucleotides: 7. This CDR3 contains 18 residues. This chain's CDR3 is CASSEEDRGFPSTDTQYF. As DNA, the CDR3 is TGTGCCAGCAGTGAAGAGGACAGGGGGTTTCCCAGCACAGATACGCAGTATTTT.

This clone was seen more than once but under ten times. The gene calls are TRBV19 and TRBJ1-2; perhaps TRBD1 as D (6 bases). V lost 5 bases to trimming and J lost 2 bases, with 18 bases between them. This CDR3 spans 16 amino acids. CDR1 LNHDA and CDR2 SQIVND come from the germline V gene (reference sequence). CDR3: CASSQPGTRKNYGYTF. The CDR3 DNA sequence: TGTGCCAGTAGTCAACCCGGGACACGTAAAAACTATGGCTACACCTTC.

The count of this clone is one. J is TRBJ2-5 and V is TRBV30; maybe TRBD1 (5 bases). Germline CDR1 and CDR2: GTSNPN and SVGIG (reference sequence). This CDR3 region has 13 residues. CDR3 in DNA: TGTGCTTCGTATAACCAGGGCCAAGAGACCCAGTACTTC. This translates into CASYNQGQETQYF.

The chain joins TRBV5-1 to TRBJ1-6, with TRBD1 matching over 7 bases. This CDR3 contains 14 residues. V lost 4 bases to trimming and J lost 7 bases; unmatched junction nucleotides: 5. Germline V gene data show CDR1 as SGHRS and CDR2 as YFSETQ. CDR3 amino acids: CASSRDSINSPLHF. DNA for the CDR3: TGCGCCAGCAGCAGGGACAGCATAAATTCACCCCTCCACTTT. Combining the CDR3 with reference TRBV5-1 and TRBJ1-6 gives the whole variable domain KAGVTQTPRYLIKTRGQQVTLSCSPISGHRSVSWYQQTPGQGLQFLFEYFSETQRNKGNFPGRFSGRQFSNSRSEMNVSTLELGDSALYLCASSRDSINSPLHFGNGTRLTVT.

The gene calls are TRBV21-1 and TRBJ2-7; the table's TRBD1 call for D was not verified on the DNA. TRBV21-1 is reported as a pseudogene. The CDR3 spans 15 residues. For the CDR3, the DNA is TGTGCCAGCAGCAAAGAGGTGGACAGGGGGGGCGAGCAGTACTTC. Encoded protein: CASSKEVDRGGEQYF.

This clone showed up just a few times. The V gene is TRBV6-1, the J gene TRBJ2-5; D perhaps matches TRBD2 (7 bases). The germline V gene encodes CDR1 MNHNS and CDR2 SASEGT. The CDR3 length is 14 residues. Trimming took 7 bases from V and 0 from J, leaving 12 bases between them. The CDR3: CASNRGAYQETQYF. The DNA of the CDR3 is TGTGCCAGCAATCGGGGGGCTTACCAAGAGACCCAGTACTTC.

This clone was counted between two and nine times. This chain joins TRBV5-4 and TRBJ2-7; 7 positions match TRBD2. V trimming: 4 bases; J trimming: 6 bases; junction bases outside the gene matches: 10. CDR3 length: 14 residues. From germline, CDR1 is SGHNT and CDR2 YYREEE (reference sequence). CDR3 protein: CASSPRGGVGEQYF. The CDR3 DNA reads TGTGCCAGCAGCCCAAGGGGAGGGGTCGGCGAGCAGTACTTC.

This sequence joins TRBV2 and TRBJ2-1; 9 positions match TRBD2. CDR1 and CDR2 (germline): SNHLY, FYNNEI. The CDR3 runs 14 residues. Trimming at V came to 9 bases and at J to 0 bases, leaving 3 bases not matched to a gene. CDR3 loop: CASLAGSSYNEQFF. In DNA form, the CDR3 reads TGTGCCAGTCTAGCGGGGAGCTCCTACAATGAGCAGTTCTTC.

V usage is TRBV6-1 and J usage is TRBJ2-3, with 11 positions matching TRBD2. Losses at the gene ends were 2 bases for V and 3 bases for J; bases not matched to a gene: 4. Germline V lookup: CDR1 MNHNS, CDR2 SASEGT. The CDR3 has 16 residues. The CDR3 DNA reads as TGTGCCAGCAGTGAACAAATAGCGGGGGGGACAGATACGCAGTATTTT. Its protein product is CASSEQIAGGTDTQYF.

The V gene is TRBV30, the J gene TRBJ1-1; possible D gene TRBD1, 6 bases. Germline-derived CDR1 and CDR2 are GTSNPN and SVGIG (reference sequence). CDR3 length equals 14 residues. The ends were cut back, 5 bases at V and 3 bases at J, with 16 bases in the middle. The CDR3 here is CAWGRRSGDTEAFF. The CDR3 nucleotides are TGTGCCTGGGGCCGAAGGTCAGGGGACACTGAAGCTTTCTTT.

This chain links TRBV7-2 with TRBJ2-7, with unresolved D. CDR3 length equals 12 residues. The germline V and J ends were trimmed by 5 bases and 0 bases, with 5 bases remaining between them. The germline CDR1 and CDR2 sequences are SGHTA and FQGNSA. This chain's CDR3 is CASSPRSYEQYF. DNA for the CDR3: TGTGCCAGCAGCCCCCGCTCCTACGAGCAGTACTTC.

This clone was seen just once. The rearrangement uses TRBV6-1 and TRBJ2-5; 10 nucleotides agree with TRBD2. Trimming cost V 2 bases and J 11 bases; bases outside gene matches: 11. CDR1 and CDR2 (germline): MNHNS, SASEGT. CDR3 length: 15 amino acids. CDR3 sequence: CASSELAGGTSAQYF. The CDR3 nucleotides read TGTGCCAGCAGTGAATTAGCGGGGGGTACCTCTGCGCAGTACTTC.

This chain links TRBV7-9 with TRBJ2-3, with 8 bases that match TRBD2. The CDR3 consists of 16 residues. Unmatched junction bases numbered 12, after V lost 5 bases and J lost 5 bases. CDR1 SEHNR and CDR2 FQNEAQ come from the germline V gene (reference sequence). This chain's CDR3 is CASSLSAAGAVDTQYF. The DNA for the CDR3 is TGTGCCAGCAGCCTGTCGGCAGCGGGGGCGGTAGATACGCAGTATTTT.

The chain uses TRBV28 and TRBJ1-1; no definite D call. This CDR3 contains 12 residues. The V and J ends lost 6 bases and 3 bases respectively, with 8 bases between them. In germline, CDR1 is MDHEN, CDR2 SYDVKM. DNA for the CDR3: TGTGCCAGCAGAAGCCGGGACACTGAAGCTTTCTTT. Translated, it gives CASRSRDTEAFF.

This chain joins TRBV5-1 and TRBJ2-1, with a weak D call TRBD1 (7 bases). Germline assignment: CDR1 SGHRS and CDR2 YFSETQ. This CDR3 is 15 amino acids long. V was trimmed by 0 bases and J by 3 bases, leaving 10 bases between them. The CDR3 reads CASSLARGVYNEQFF. CDR3 bases: TGCGCCAGCAGCTTGGCCAGGGGGGTCTACAATGAGCAGTTCTTC.

The rearrangement joins TRBV6-5 to TRBJ2-1; D is unclear. CDR3 size: 15 residues. V gave up 2 bases and J gave up 1 base, with 9 bases separating them. Germline CDR1 is MNHEY and CDR2 is SVGAGI. In nucleotides, the CDR3 is TGTGCCAGCAGTTACGAGACTCCTTCCTACAATGAGCAGTTCTTC. It is translated as CASSYETPSYNEQFF.

The chain links TRBV28 to TRBJ2-7; TRBD2 is a possible D gene (5 bases). V lost 7 bases and J lost 3, with 16 bases in between. The germline V gene encodes CDR1 MDHEN and CDR2 SYDVKM. This CDR3 contains 14 residues. The CDR3 bases are TGTGCCAGCACGGACGGGAATAACGACTACGAGCAGTACTTC. Amino acid sequence: CASTDGNNDYEQYF.

The chain has TRBV7-2 and TRBJ1-3; TRBD1 matches at 9 bases. Trimming at V came to 5 bases and at J to 7 bases, leaving 6 bases not matched to a gene. Germline CDR1 reads SGHTA; CDR2 reads FQGNSA. The CDR3 covers 14 residues. The CDR3 loop reads CASSPRQGDNTIYF. In DNA, the CDR3 is TGTGCCAGCAGCCCACGACAGGGGGACAACACCATATATTTT.

The chain uses TRBV2 and TRBJ1-1, with D tentatively TRBD1 (5 bases). Trimming pared 2 bases from V and 2 bases from J, leaving 9 bases between. This CDR3 has 14 residues. The germline CDR1 and CDR2 sequences are SNHLY and FYNNEI. The CDR3 here is CASSEKGLNTEAFF. The CDR3 region has the DNA TGTGCCAGCAGTGAAAAGGGGCTTAACACTGAAGCTTTCTTT.

The rearrangement uses TRBV2 and TRBJ2-7; no firm D call. V lost 3 bases, J lost 3 bases, and 6 bases lay in between. The CDR3 is 12 residues long. In germline, CDR1 is SNHLY, CDR2 FYNNEI. CDR3 amino acids: CASSESGYEQYF. DNA of the CDR3: TGTGCCAGCAGTGAGTCGGGCTACGAGCAGTACTTC. The entire variable domain, with the rest obtained from reference TRBV2 and TRBJ2-7, is as follows: EPEVTQTPSHQVTQMGQEVILRCVPISNHLYFYWYRQILGQKVEFLVSFYNNEISEKSEIFDDQFSVERPDGSNFTLKIRSTKLEDSAMYFCASSESGYEQYFGPGTRLTVT.